This T cell receptor beta chain was retrieved from a study of blood T cell repertoires in COVID-19. The method was immunoSEQ multiplex PCR; TCRdb's version includes in-frame clones alone and lacks a portion of them. There are about 73,000 clones in the sample; approximately 77% occur only once, and 2% to 2.5% lies in the top ten. The CDR3 runs to 15 residues. Germline trimming cut 0 bases from V and 3 bases from J; bases unmatched to any gene: 2. CDR1 SGHRS and CDR2 YFSETQ come from the germline V gene. The rearrangement uses TRBV5-1 and TRBJ1-2, with 10 bases fitting TRBD1. The sequenced sample consisted of peripheral blood. The sequence derives from a man in his 70s with COVID-19, enrolled during active disease. Here the CDR3 DNA reads TGCGCCAGCAGCTTGGATGGACAGGGGGACTATGGCTACACCTTC. It specifies CASSLDGQGDYGYTF.